A selection of T cell receptor beta chains follows, all from one sample in a study of blood T cell repertoires in COVID-19. Sequencing used immunoSEQ multiplex PCR; TCRdb keeps in-frame clones, though not all of them. The table shows about 180,000 clones, with about 88% occurring only once. The specimen was peripheral blood. The receptors originated from a woman aged 30 to 39 with active or convalescent COVID-19. The CDR3 runs from the conserved cysteine through the conserved F or W. The order of the fields is CDR3 DNA, CDR3 protein, clone size, V gene, D gene, J gene. D genes are given only for firm matches. Expanded clones get a size class; other rows say once, few or many, or leave the size out.

CDR3nt: TGTGCCAGCAGCTCACACTTCGGGACAGAAGAGAACACCGGGGAGCTGTTTTTT
CDR3aa: CASSSHFGTEENTGELFF
abundance: NA
v_gene: TRBV11-2
d_gene: TRBD1
j_gene: TRBJ2-2

CDR3nt: TGCAGTGCTAGTCGGCTTGGGGGCGATGAGGGCTTGGAAACCCAGTACTTC
CDR3aa: CSASRLGGDEGLETQYF
abundance: once
v_gene: TRBV20-1
d_gene: NA
j_gene: TRBJ2-5

CDR3nt: TGTGCCAGCAGCCGGGACAGGGTTGCGCAGTATTTT
CDR3aa: CASSRDRVAQYF
abundance: NA
v_gene: TRBV5-4
d_gene: TRBD1
j_gene: TRBJ2-3

CDR3nt: TGTGCCAGTAGGTTGACAGGGGGAGCGAACACTGAAGCTTTCTTT
CDR3aa: CASRLTGGANTEAFF
abundance: NA
v_gene: TRBV19
d_gene: TRBD1
j_gene: TRBJ1-1

CDR3nt: TGTGCCAGCAAACCGGGACAGTCATCCTACGAGCAGTACTTC
CDR3aa: CASKPGQSSYEQYF
abundance: NA
v_gene: TRBV6-5
d_gene: TRBD1
j_gene: TRBJ2-7

CDR3nt: TGCGCCAGCAGTACGGGAGGGAGCACCGGGGAGCTGTTTTTT
CDR3aa: CASSTGGSTGELFF
abundance: NA
v_gene: TRBV5-1
d_gene: TRBD2
j_gene: TRBJ2-2

CDR3nt: TGTGCCAGCAGCTCATCGGACAGGAAGGTGACCACTGAAGCTTTCTTT
CDR3aa: CASSSSDRKVTTEAFF
abundance: few
v_gene: TRBV13
d_gene: TRBD1
j_gene: TRBJ1-1

CDR3nt: TGTGCCAGCAGTGGTTTGCAGAATGAAAAACTGTTTTTT
CDR3aa: CASSGLQNEKLFF
abundance: NA
v_gene: TRBV2
d_gene: NA
j_gene: TRBJ1-4

CDR3nt: TGTGCCAGTAGAGGTGGGACTAGCGGGGGGGCGGCTGAGCAGTTCTTC
CDR3aa: CASRGGTSGGAAEQFF
abundance: once
v_gene: TRBV19
d_gene: TRBD2
j_gene: TRBJ2-1

CDR3nt: TGTGCCAGCAGTTACCCCTCCGGGGGGACGCACTATGGCTACACCTTC
CDR3aa: CASSYPSGGTHYGYTF
abundance: NA
v_gene: TRBV28
d_gene: NA
j_gene: TRBJ1-2

CDR3nt: TGTGCCAGCAGCTCCTCCGGACAGATCCTATCCTACGAGCAGTACTTC
CDR3aa: CASSSSGQILSYEQYF
abundance: NA
v_gene: TRBV13
d_gene: NA
j_gene: TRBJ2-7

CDR3nt: TGTGCCAGCAGTGAAAGGGGACAAGAGACCCAGTACTTC
CDR3aa: CASSERGQETQYF
abundance: NA
v_gene: TRBV25-1
d_gene: NA
j_gene: TRBJ2-5

CDR3nt: TGTGCTAGTGGTTTAACAGGGGGAGGGCGCAATCAGCCCCAGCATTTT
CDR3aa: CASGLTGGGRNQPQHF
abundance: NA
v_gene: TRBV12-5
d_gene: TRBD1
j_gene: TRBJ1-5

CDR3nt: TGCGCCAGCAGCTTCACAGGAGGGGACCCGGGGGAAAAACTGTTTTTT
CDR3aa: CASSFTGGDPGEKLFF
abundance: NA
v_gene: TRBV5-1
d_gene: NA
j_gene: TRBJ1-4

CDR3nt: TGCAGCGTTGAAGATCGTCGGGGGGACGAGCAGTACTTC
CDR3aa: CSVEDRRGDEQYF
abundance: NA
v_gene: TRBV29-1
d_gene: TRBD2
j_gene: TRBJ2-7

CDR3nt: TGTGCCAGCAGCTTACTCCCTGTTACGGGTGGCTACACCTTC
CDR3aa: CASSLLPVTGGYTF
abundance: NA
v_gene: TRBV11-3
d_gene: NA
j_gene: TRBJ1-2

CDR3nt: TGTGCCACCAGCAGAGTAGTTCAGGGATCCTACGAGCAGTACTTC
CDR3aa: CATSRVVQGSYEQYF
abundance: NA
v_gene: TRBV15
d_gene: NA
j_gene: TRBJ2-7